One T cell receptor (beta chain) is described in this entry. The antigen is unknown. With 2 bases removed from V and 3 bases from J, the gap between germline ends came to 16 bases. Per the germline V gene, CDR1 is MDHEN and CDR2 is SYDVKM. The CDR3 is made up of 16 amino acids. Primed by a sample-barcoded 5' primer and a J-beta primer mix, a second PCR proceeded for about 6 to 12 cycles. The template-switch adaptor was a 5' adaptor with 12 random nucleotides. It tagged each cDNA molecule. TCRdb reprocessed the 5' RACE reads with MiXCR, giving one entry per CDR3 protein. Among about 780,000 distinct CDR3 sequences listed, 35% to 50% were seen once. This sample was taken from a study of blood T cells in healthy people across ages. Findings and caveats of the study: Bulk PBMC profiling left naive and antigen-experienced comparisons inconclusive. One million T cells yielded diversity estimates that were considered underestimates.

Sequenced: blood. The J gene is TRBJ1-1, the V gene TRBV28, with D unclear. The TCR originated in a man older than 75 in good health. The CDR3 DNA reads as TGTGCCAGCAGTTTAGGGGTGGAAGTGAGGGACACTGAAGCTTTCTTT. Translating gives CASSLGVEVRDTEAFF.